These T cell receptor beta chains were read from a single sample in a study of blood T cell repertoires in COVID-19. Data came from immunoSEQ multiplex PCR; TCRdb stores just in-frame clones and leaves some out. The sample lists about 270,000 clones; more than 75% were seen once. The source material was PBMCs or T cells enriched from blood (not recorded which). The source of these receptors is an older woman in a cohort exposed to, infected with or recovered from COVID-19 (not recorded which). Both conserved end residues are part of each CDR3. Fields, in order: J gene, D gene, clone size, V gene, CDR3 protein, CDR3 DNA. The D gene is left open where the match is weak. Size is omitted from some rows. Given values are once, few, many or a class for expanded clones.

j_gene: TRBJ1-6; d_gene: NA; abundance: NA; v_gene: TRBV10-3; CDR3aa: CATGDSPNSPLHF; CDR3nt: TGTGCCACCGGAGACAGCCCAAATTCACCCCTCCACTTT
j_gene: TRBJ2-7; d_gene: TRBD1; abundance: NA; v_gene: TRBV18; CDR3aa: CASSAGTGTYEQYF; CDR3nt: TGTGCCAGCTCGGCCGGGACAGGAACCTACGAGCAGTACTTC
j_gene: TRBJ2-4; d_gene: TRBD2; abundance: NA; v_gene: TRBV5-8; CDR3aa: CASSLRLAGGRKGYF; CDR3nt: TGTGCCAGCAGCTTGAGACTAGCGGGAGGGCGTAAGGGGTACTTC
j_gene: TRBJ2-7; d_gene: TRBD1; abundance: NA; v_gene: TRBV10-1; CDR3aa: CASSEDGTGGREQYF; CDR3nt: TGCGCCAGCAGTGAAGATGGGACAGGGGGCCGGGAGCAGTACTTC
j_gene: TRBJ2-7; d_gene: NA; abundance: once; v_gene: TRBV7-2; CDR3aa: CASSLGGGLGEQYF; CDR3nt: TGTGCCAGCAGCTTAGGGGGCGGCCTCGGCGAGCAGTACTTC
j_gene: TRBJ1-2; d_gene: NA; abundance: NA; v_gene: TRBV27; CDR3aa: CASSLIAQGGVSTF; CDR3nt: TGTGCCAGCAGTTTGATCGCACAGGGTGGGGTCTCCACCTTC
j_gene: TRBJ1-2; d_gene: NA; abundance: NA; v_gene: TRBV6-5; CDR3aa: CASSSGTTNYGYTF; CDR3nt: TGTGCCAGCAGCTCCGGGACAACTAACTATGGCTACACCTTC
j_gene: TRBJ1-2; d_gene: NA; abundance: NA; v_gene: TRBV12-3/TRBV12-4; CDR3aa: CASNSSSGYTF; CDR3nt: TGTGCCAGCAATTCCTCGAGTGGCTACACCTTC
j_gene: TRBJ2-1; d_gene: TRBD2; abundance: once; v_gene: TRBV6-5; CDR3aa: CASSYSGLAGANEQFF; CDR3nt: TGTGCCAGCAGTTACTCCGGACTAGCGGGTGCTAATGAGCAGTTCTTC
j_gene: TRBJ2-5; d_gene: TRBD1; abundance: NA; v_gene: TRBV5-1; CDR3aa: CASSTTGVETQYF; CDR3nt: TGCGCCAGCAGCACTACAGGGGTGGAGACCCAGTACTTC
j_gene: TRBJ2-1; d_gene: TRBD2; abundance: NA; v_gene: TRBV7-6; CDR3aa: CASSFRAGGFPEQFF; CDR3nt: TGTGCCAGCAGCTTCCGCGCGGGAGGGTTCCCTGAGCAGTTCTTC
j_gene: TRBJ2-7; d_gene: NA; abundance: NA; v_gene: TRBV4-3; CDR3aa: CASSQVGGYEQYF; CDR3nt: TGCGCCAGCAGCCAAGTGGGGGGCTACGAGCAGTACTTC
j_gene: TRBJ1-2; d_gene: TRBD1; abundance: NA; v_gene: TRBV7-8; CDR3aa: CASSLGTGLTRYGYTF; CDR3nt: TGTGCCAGCAGCTTAGGGACAGGGTTGACTCGCTATGGCTACACCTTC
j_gene: TRBJ2-7; d_gene: TRBD1; abundance: NA; v_gene: TRBV19; CDR3aa: CASSIPGQGTYEQYF; CDR3nt: TGTGCCAGTAGTATCCCGGGACAGGGGACCTACGAGCAGTACTTC
j_gene: TRBJ2-3; d_gene: TRBD2; abundance: NA; v_gene: TRBV4-3; CDR3aa: CASSISGSSDTQYF; CDR3nt: TGCGCCAGCAGTATTAGCGGGAGTTCAGATACGCAGTATTTT
j_gene: TRBJ2-5; d_gene: TRBD2; abundance: NA; v_gene: TRBV7-3; CDR3aa: CASSPLAGSETQYF; CDR3nt: TGTGCCAGCAGCCCCCTAGCGGGTTCAGAGACCCAGTACTTC
j_gene: TRBJ2-5; d_gene: NA; abundance: NA; v_gene: TRBV7-7; CDR3aa: CASSLNTAGGRETQYF; CDR3nt: TGTGCTAGCAGCCTAAATACGGCAGGGGGGAGAGAGACCCAGTACTTC
j_gene: TRBJ1-5; d_gene: TRBD1; abundance: NA; v_gene: TRBV19; CDR3aa: CASAKGQGTGPQHF; CDR3nt: TGTGCCAGTGCCAAAGGACAGGGGACCGGACCCCAGCATTTT
j_gene: TRBJ2-5; d_gene: NA; abundance: NA; v_gene: TRBV28; CDR3aa: CASSLLGVRETQYF; CDR3nt: TGTGCCAGCAGTTTACTCGGGGTGAGGGAGACCCAGTACTTC
j_gene: TRBJ1-1; d_gene: TRBD1; abundance: NA; v_gene: TRBV30; CDR3aa: CAWTRSGQGRITEAFF; CDR3nt: TGTGCCTGGACCCGTTCCGGACAGGGGAGAATCACTGAAGCTTTCTTT
j_gene: TRBJ1-1; d_gene: TRBD1; abundance: NA; v_gene: TRBV6-5; CDR3aa: CASARRQGTEAFF; CDR3nt: TGTGCCAGTGCGAGACGACAGGGTACTGAAGCTTTCTTT
j_gene: TRBJ1-5; d_gene: TRBD1; abundance: NA; v_gene: TRBV28; CDR3aa: CASSLRGTDNQPQHF; CDR3nt: TGTGCCAGCAGTTTAAGGGGGACAGACAATCAGCCCCAGCATTTT
j_gene: TRBJ2-1; d_gene: NA; abundance: NA; v_gene: TRBV18; CDR3aa: CASSPLREEQFF; CDR3nt: TGTGCCAGCTCACCACTGCGGGAAGAGCAGTTCTTC
j_gene: TRBJ1-4; d_gene: TRBD1; abundance: NA; v_gene: TRBV7-9; CDR3aa: CASSPGQGPNEKLFF; CDR3nt: TGTGCCAGCAGCCCGGGACAGGGGCCTAATGAAAAACTGTTTTTT
j_gene: TRBJ1-2; d_gene: TRBD1; abundance: NA; v_gene: TRBV6-5; CDR3aa: CASRGRQGTYGYTF; CDR3nt: TGTGCCAGCAGAGGTAGACAGGGAACCTATGGCTACACCTTC
j_gene: TRBJ2-7; d_gene: TRBD1; abundance: NA; v_gene: TRBV7-9; CDR3aa: CASSSTPGQGAYEQYF; CDR3nt: TGTGCCAGCAGCTCCACTCCGGGACAGGGGGCATACGAGCAGTACTTC
j_gene: TRBJ2-2; d_gene: NA; abundance: NA; v_gene: TRBV5-4; CDR3aa: CASSLRQNTGELFF; CDR3nt: TGTGCCAGCAGCCTTAGACAGAACACCGGGGAGCTGTTTTTT
j_gene: TRBJ2-1; d_gene: NA; abundance: once; v_gene: TRBV2; CDR3aa: CASSEGGAVSYNEQFF; CDR3nt: TGTGCCAGCAGTGAGGGGGGGGCAGTCTCCTACAATGAGCAGTTCTTC
j_gene: TRBJ1-3; d_gene: NA; abundance: NA; v_gene: TRBV5-1; CDR3aa: CASSFTGISGNTIYF; CDR3nt: TGCGCCAGCAGCTTTACAGGGATCTCTGGAAACACCATATATTTT
j_gene: TRBJ2-5; d_gene: TRBD2; abundance: NA; v_gene: TRBV5-1; CDR3aa: CASSLAGGTSAPTKETQYF; CDR3nt: TGCGCCAGCAGCTTGGCCGGTGGGACTAGCGCCCCGACTAAAGAGACCCAGTACTTC
j_gene: TRBJ2-2; d_gene: NA; abundance: NA; v_gene: TRBV19; CDR3aa: CASTYDSGGNTGELFF; CDR3nt: TGTGCCAGTACCTATGATAGCGGAGGGAACACCGGGGAGCTGTTTTTT
j_gene: TRBJ2-7; d_gene: TRBD1; abundance: NA; v_gene: TRBV27; CDR3aa: CASSLAGGRYEQYF; CDR3nt: TGTGCCAGCAGTTTAGCAGGGGGACGGTACGAGCAGTACTTC
j_gene: TRBJ2-1; d_gene: NA; abundance: NA; v_gene: TRBV7-3; CDR3aa: CASSLPESNNEQFF; CDR3nt: TGTGCCAGCAGCTTACCAGAATCCAACAATGAGCAGTTCTTC
j_gene: TRBJ2-6; d_gene: NA; abundance: once; v_gene: TRBV7-2; CDR3aa: CASSPGSSGANVLTF; CDR3nt: TGTGCCAGCAGCCCCGGGAGCTCTGGGGCCAACGTCCTGACTTTC
j_gene: TRBJ2-7; d_gene: NA; abundance: many; v_gene: TRBV4-1; CDR3aa: CASSQDLKGVSYEQYF; CDR3nt: TGCGCCAGCAGCCAAGACCTGAAGGGGGTCTCCTACGAGCAGTACTTC
j_gene: TRBJ2-7; d_gene: TRBD1; abundance: NA; v_gene: TRBV3-1/TRBV3-2; CDR3aa: CASSQTGTGFYKQYF; CDR3nt: TGTGCCAGCAGCCAAACGGGGACAGGCTTCTACAAGCAGTACTTC
j_gene: TRBJ2-6; d_gene: TRBD2; abundance: NA; v_gene: TRBV28; CDR3aa: CASKGSGRSGANVLTF; CDR3nt: TGTGCCAGCAAGGGTAGCGGGAGGTCTGGGGCCAACGTCCTGACTTTC
j_gene: TRBJ2-5; d_gene: NA; abundance: NA; v_gene: TRBV19; CDR3aa: CASSIQGETQYF; CDR3nt: TGTGCCAGTAGTATACAGGGAGAGACCCAGTACTTC
j_gene: TRBJ2-1; d_gene: TRBD2; abundance: NA; v_gene: TRBV10-1; CDR3aa: CATDPGTSGPTEQFF; CDR3nt: TGCGCCACCGATCCCGGGACTAGCGGGCCCACCGAGCAGTTCTTC
j_gene: TRBJ1-4; d_gene: TRBD1; abundance: NA; v_gene: TRBV2; CDR3aa: CASSRQGNSNEKLFF; CDR3nt: TGTGCCAGCAGTCGACAGGGGAACTCTAATGAAAAACTGTTTTTT
j_gene: TRBJ1-5; d_gene: NA; abundance: once; v_gene: TRBV24-1; CDR3aa: CATSARLNQPQHF; CDR3nt: TGTGCCACCAGTGCGAGGCTCAATCAGCCCCAGCATTTT
j_gene: TRBJ2-3; d_gene: TRBD1; abundance: NA; v_gene: TRBV2; CDR3aa: CASSEKSGQGANTDTQYF; CDR3nt: TGTGCCAGCAGTGAAAAGAGTGGGCAGGGGGCAAACACAGATACGCAGTATTTT
j_gene: TRBJ2-1; d_gene: NA; abundance: NA; v_gene: TRBV10-1; CDR3aa: CASSPQGIRSYNEQFF; CDR3nt: TGCGCCAGCAGCCCTCAGGGAATTCGCTCCTACAATGAGCAGTTCTTC
j_gene: TRBJ2-3; d_gene: NA; abundance: NA; v_gene: TRBV5-1; CDR3aa: CASSLQGITDTQYF; CDR3nt: TGCGCCAGCAGCCTCCAGGGGATCACAGATACGCAGTATTTT
j_gene: TRBJ2-1; d_gene: NA; abundance: NA; v_gene: TRBV27; CDR3aa: CASSSRVIRNEQFF; CDR3nt: TGTGCCAGCAGTTCGAGGGTTATCCGCAATGAGCAGTTCTTC
j_gene: TRBJ1-2; d_gene: TRBD1; abundance: NA; v_gene: TRBV28; CDR3aa: CASSSPGQPGGYTF; CDR3nt: TGTGCCAGCAGTTCCCCGGGACAGCCCGGGGGCTACACCTTC
j_gene: TRBJ2-7; d_gene: NA; abundance: once; v_gene: TRBV7-9; CDR3aa: CASSLVLTDHEQYF; CDR3nt: TGTGCCAGCAGCTTAGTTCTGACAGACCACGAGCAGTACTTC
j_gene: TRBJ2-7; d_gene: NA; abundance: NA; v_gene: TRBV9; CDR3aa: CASSVGVGGERPYEQYF; CDR3nt: TGTGCCAGCAGCGTAGGTGTGGGCGGGGAAAGACCCTACGAGCAGTACTTC
j_gene: TRBJ2-1; d_gene: NA; abundance: NA; v_gene: TRBV28; CDR3aa: CASNVDRDNEQFF; CDR3nt: TGTGCCAGCAATGTCGACAGAGACAATGAGCAGTTCTTC
j_gene: TRBJ1-4; d_gene: TRBD1; abundance: NA; v_gene: TRBV7-2; CDR3aa: CASSGETGATNEKLFF; CDR3nt: TGTGCCAGCAGCGGGGAAACAGGGGCAACTAATGAAAAACTGTTTTTT
j_gene: TRBJ2-7; d_gene: TRBD1; abundance: NA; v_gene: TRBV4-3; CDR3aa: CASSQGIQGIYEQYF; CDR3nt: TGCGCCAGCAGCCAGGGAATACAGGGGATCTACGAGCAGTACTTC
j_gene: TRBJ2-3; d_gene: TRBD2; abundance: NA; v_gene: TRBV7-3; CDR3aa: CASSLELAVADTQYF; CDR3nt: TGTGCCAGCAGCCTGGAACTAGCGGTGGCAGATACGCAGTATTTT
j_gene: TRBJ2-1; d_gene: TRBD2; abundance: NA; v_gene: TRBV28; CDR3aa: CASSKLNPGTSGNEQFF; CDR3nt: TGTGCCAGCAGTAAACTTAACCCCGGGACTAGCGGGAATGAGCAGTTCTTC
j_gene: TRBJ1-5; d_gene: TRBD1; abundance: NA; v_gene: TRBV28; CDR3aa: CASSLQGANQPQHF; CDR3nt: TGTGCCAGCAGTTTACAGGGGGCCAATCAGCCCCAGCATTTT
j_gene: TRBJ1-2; d_gene: TRBD1; abundance: NA; v_gene: TRBV7-3; CDR3aa: CASSYGQGRYGYTF; CDR3nt: TGTGCCAGCAGCTACGGACAGGGTCGCTATGGCTACACCTTC